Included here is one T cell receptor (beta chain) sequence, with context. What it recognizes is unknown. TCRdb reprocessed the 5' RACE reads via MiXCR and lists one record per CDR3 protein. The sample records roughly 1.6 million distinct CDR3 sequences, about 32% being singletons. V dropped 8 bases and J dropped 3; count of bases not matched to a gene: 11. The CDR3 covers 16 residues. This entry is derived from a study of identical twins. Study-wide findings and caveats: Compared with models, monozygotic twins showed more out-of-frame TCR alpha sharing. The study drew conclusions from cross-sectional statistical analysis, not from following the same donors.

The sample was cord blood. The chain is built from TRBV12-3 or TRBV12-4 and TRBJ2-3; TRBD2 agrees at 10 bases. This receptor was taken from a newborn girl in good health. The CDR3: CASRPSVAGGTDTQYF. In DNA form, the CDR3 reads TGTGCCAGCCGTCCCTCGGTAGCGGGGGGTACAGATACGCAGTATTTT.